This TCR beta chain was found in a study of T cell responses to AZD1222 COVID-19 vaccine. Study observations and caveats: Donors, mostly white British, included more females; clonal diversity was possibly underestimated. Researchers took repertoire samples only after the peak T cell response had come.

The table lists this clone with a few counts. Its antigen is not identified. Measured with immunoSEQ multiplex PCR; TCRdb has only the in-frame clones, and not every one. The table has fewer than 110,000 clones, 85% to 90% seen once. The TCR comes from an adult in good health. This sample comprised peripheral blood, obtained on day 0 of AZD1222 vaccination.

This CDR3 is CASSYPGTQAGNTIYF. The CDR3 DNA is TGTGCCAGCAGTTACCCCGGGACGCAAGCTGGAAACACCATATATTTT. The J gene is TRBJ1-3, the V gene TRBV6-2 or TRBV6-3; possible D gene TRBD1, 5 bases. The CDR3 has 16 residues. V was trimmed by 2 bases and J by 2 bases, leaving 13 bases between them. In germline, CDR1 is MNHEY, CDR2 SVGEGT.